This paragraph covers one TCR beta chain sequence. Its target is not known. This record belongs to a study of shared clonotypes between healthy human individuals. About the research overall: The study used three CD4 naive, three CD4 memory, two CD8 naive and one CD8 memory plate per donor. Study-wide points: When compared with the clonotypes that were shared by all four sorted-subset donors, the non-shared clonotypes turned out to have lower generation probabilities.

V was trimmed by 1 base and J by 5 bases, leaving 8 bases between them. The germline CDR1 and CDR2 sequences are SGHVS and FNYEAQ. The CDR3 has 14 amino acids. The repertoire was sequenced with immunoSEQ multiplex PCR; TCRdb's copy has only in-frame clones and lacks some. This sample has more than 1.2 million clones, with approximately 98.5% found just once. The chain joins TRBV7-6 to TRBJ2-2; D is uncertain. The TCR originated in a man aged 25-45 years in good health. Input material: naive CD4+ T cells sorted from blood. Subset: CD45RA+ positively selected. The CDR3 here is CASSLGGRTGELFF. As DNA, the CDR3 is TGTGCCAGCAGCTTAGGAGGTAGAACCGGGGAGCTGTTTTTT.